A selection of T cell receptor beta chains follows, all from one sample in a study of metastatic and nonmetastatic thyroid tumors. Using MiXCR, TCRdb re-called clones from the PCR reads. The table shows about 16,000 clones, with under 30% occurring only once. Sequencing input: adjacent normal tissue. The origin of the receptors is a female donor with papillary thyroid cancer or a benign thyroid nodule (not recorded which). Some clones in this sample may be carry-over from other donors' samples. Both conserved end residues are part of each CDR3. Clone size appears in some rows only: once, few, many, or a class for an expanded clone.

-,TRBV6-1,TRBJ1-1,CASTGPWDTEAFF
medium-sized,TRBV10-3,TRBJ1-2,CAISGTKGDDSIGYTF
-,TRBV12-3/TRBV12-4,TRBJ1-4,CASSLSRTHEKLFF
few,TRBV10-3,TRBJ2-7,CAIRYTSGGTHYEQYF
few,TRBV6-1,TRBJ2-5,CASSSGTGGETQYF
-,TRBV5-1,TRBJ1-6,CASSLSGQYNSPLHF
few,TRBV6-2/TRBV6-3,TRBJ2-1,CASGSFIF
-,TRBV6-1,TRBJ2-7,CASTRTSGAYEQYF
-,TRBV11-2,TRBJ2-7,CASSLGWQGLGYEQYF
-,TRBV20-1,TRBJ1-1,CRPAEAFF
-,TRBV20-1,TRBJ1-2,CSASTGTKYGYTF
medium-sized,TRBV29-1,TRBJ2-7,CSVPVGRGLSEEQYF
-,TRBV4-2,TRBJ2-1,CASSQGGRGHEQFF
-,TRBV6-1,TRBJ1-3,CASSQVSGNTIYF
-,TRBV28,TRBJ1-1,CASSLRELTEAFF
medium-sized,TRBV29-1,TRBJ2-7,CSVLMRGTGKGPYEQYF
few,TRBV12-3/TRBV12-4,TRBJ1-1,CASSLTEGKTEAFF
-,TRBV11-1,TRBJ2-1,CASSFSGRSYNEQFF
-,TRBV6-1,TRBJ2-3,CASSVSGGGTPTDTQYF
few,TRBV6-1,TRBJ2-5,CASGLREEETQYF
many,TRBV6-1,TRBJ2-7,CASGPRNRLYEQYF
medium-sized,TRBV11-2,TRBJ2-2,CASSLEAWPGELFF
-,TRBV20-1,TRBJ2-1,CSAISGRNYNEQFF
-,TRBV6-9,TRBJ2-4,CASSYAMGQAKNIQYF
-,TRBV2,TRBJ1-1,CASKNTQNTEAFF
-,TRBV12-5,TRBJ1-1,CASGPGTGGTEAFF
-,TRBV3-1,TRBJ1-2,CASSPGSELGGYTF
few,TRBV6-1,TRBJ2-5,CASWDQETQYF
-,TRBV6-1,TRBJ1-5,CASSFSFSNQPQHF
-,TRBV20-1,TRBJ2-7,CSARAPSGGAPYEQYF
few,TRBV20-1,TRBJ1-1,CSAKVGSRLNTEAFF
-,TRBV12-3/TRBV12-4,TRBJ2-7,CASTIRGGRYEQYF
-,TRBV4-1,TRBJ1-3,CASSQAWTGASGNTIYF
-,TRBV6-1,TRBJ2-7,CASSERGAFPLEQYF
-,TRBV20-1,TRBJ1-4,CSARDGGEKLFF
-,TRBV5-1,TRBJ1-2,CASRDNLDCYTF
few,TRBV27,TRBJ2-7,CASSIGQPYEQYF
-,TRBV20-1,TRBJ2-5,CSASRLAEETQYF
few,TRBV12-3/TRBV12-4,TRBJ1-2,CASSLDGNYGYTF
few,TRBV24-1,TRBJ2-2,CATSETSPNTGELFF
-,TRBV4-2,TRBJ2-1,CASSQQPRTSTFQFF
-,TRBV7-8,TRBJ2-6,CASSLDQGAGANVLTF
-,TRBV6-2/TRBV6-3,TRBJ2-2,CASSPSGGSTGELFF
-,TRBV2,TRBJ2-2,CASRRAGGTGELFF
medium-sized,TRBV5-8,TRBJ1-1,CASSLQGDTEAFF
few,TRBV7-6,TRBJ1-1,CASRRDTYPNTEAFF
large,TRBV19,TRBJ2-1,CASSDLTGPVDEQFF
-,TRBV20-1,TRBJ2-5,CSARDWREISQETQYF
few,TRBV7-2,TRBJ1-4,CASSLGQGNEKLFF
few,TRBV6-1,TRBJ1-2,CASSDPQGQTNYGYTF
many,TRBV7-9,TRBJ2-3,CASSLVRTARDTQYF
-,TRBV6-1,TRBJ2-3,CASPPPLSTDTQYF
-,TRBV27,TRBJ1-5,CASSAWRNQPQHF